This T cell receptor (beta chain) was sequenced in a study of identical twins. Study-wide findings and caveats: Compared with unrelated sharing, twin-shared out-of-frame alpha sequences had more low-probability sequences.

This clonotype came up a few times. The antigen remains undetermined. TCRdb passed the 5' RACE reads through MiXCR, listing each CDR3 protein once. The profile shows approximately 250,000 distinct CDR3 sequences, 5.5% to 7.5% of them singletons. Trimming removed 0 bases at V and 0 bases at J, with 9 bases between. This CDR3 is 16 amino acids long. Germline V gives CDR1 SGHAT, CDR2 FQNNGV. The same data also went into a second study, on T cells expressing NK-cell markers. That source notes: All TCR beta repertoires analysed originated from sorted CD3+CD56+NKG2C+, CD3+CD56+NKG2C- and CD3+CD56-NKG2C+ T cells.

The gene calls are TRBV11-2 and TRBJ2-1; D gene unclear. The source material was CD8+ T cells sorted from blood. The receptor was isolated from a woman between 18 and 30 years old in good health. CDR3 sequence reads: CASSLDLGASYNEQFF. The DNA for the CDR3 is TGTGCCAGCAGCTTAGATCTCGGAGCCTCCTACAATGAGCAGTTCTTC. Full variable domain (missing parts from reference TRBV11-2 and TRBJ2-1): EAGVAQSPRYKIIEKRQSVAFWCNPISGHATLYWYQQILGQGPKLLIQFQNNGVVDDSQLPKDRFSAERLKGVDSTLKIQPAKLEDSAVYLCASSLDLGASYNEQFFGPGTRLTVL.